The 7 T cell receptor beta chains listed next were all sequenced from one sample in a study of T cell responses to AZD1222 COVID-19 vaccine. The repertoire was sequenced with immunoSEQ multiplex PCR; TCRdb's copy has only in-frame clones and lacks some. The profile shows 130,000 to 150,000 clones, around 83% of them singletons. Here the sequenced sample was peripheral blood, taken on day 0 of MenACWY control vaccination. The receptors stem from an adult in good health.

The chain combines TRBV7-3 with TRBJ2-7, with a possible D match to TRBD2 (5 bases). Trimming shortened V by 2 bases and J by 9 bases, and 11 bases separated the two germline ends. This CDR3 region has 12 residues. The germline V gene encodes CDR1 SGHTA and CDR2 FQGTGA. CDR3 loop: CASSLDGGAQYF. The CDR3 DNA reads TGTGCCAGCAGCTTAGATGGAGGCGCGCAGTACTTC.

This clone came up a few times. At one of its ends the junction is not consistent with the germline gene, which may arise from a read error. V usage is TRBV6-1 and J usage is TRBJ2-3, with 9 bases aligning to TRBD2. Germline V gene sequence: CDR1 MNHNS, CDR2 SASEGT. The CDR3 totals 14 residues. CDR3 sequence (DNA): TGTGCCAGCAGTAAAGCGGGGGGCGGAAATACGCAGTATTTT. Amino acids: CASSKAGGGNTQYF.

This rearrangement joins TRBV7-9 to TRBJ1-3; 8 bases match TRBD1. The ends lost 4 bases at V and 8 bases at J; junction bases unmatched: 10. The CDR3 spans 15 residues. In germline, CDR1 is SEHNR, CDR2 FQNEAQ (reference sequence). The CDR3 bases are TGTGCCAGCAGCTCGCGGACAGGGAAGTTCGACACCATATATTTT. As protein: CASSSRTGKFDTIYF.

This clone was detected only once. The chain is built from TRBV11-1 and TRBJ2-2; a weak D match, TRBD2 (5 bases). CDR1 SGHAT and CDR2 FQDESV come from the germline V gene (reference sequence). The CDR3 totals 15 residues. The V and J ends lost 2 bases and 4 bases respectively, with 11 bases between them. CDR3: CASSLLGSPTGELFF. CDR3 in DNA: TGTGCCAGCAGCTTATTAGGGAGTCCCACCGGGGAGCTGTTTTTT. The variable domain in full, completed from reference TRBV11-1 and TRBJ2-2, reads EAEVAQSPRYKITEKSQAVAFWCDPISGHATLYWYRQILGQGPELLVQFQDESVVDDSQLPKDRFSAERLKGVDSTLKIQPAELGDSAMYLCASSLLGSPTGELFFGEGSRLTVL.

This clone was detected once. The rearrangement links TRBV18 to TRBJ1-1; unclear D gene. Deletions cut 4 bases from V and 2 bases from J, with 11 bases between. Germline V gives CDR1 KGHSH, CDR2 LQKENI. This CDR3 spans 14 amino acids. The CDR3 DNA follows: TGTGCCAGCTCACAGGGTCCGGTTAACACTGAAGCTTTCTTT. Its translation is CASSQGPVNTEAFF.

The chain couples TRBV14 to TRBJ2-5; D unclear. CDR1 is SGHDN, CDR2 FVKESK, per germline. This CDR3 contains 16 residues. Deletions cut 0 bases from V and 2 bases from J, with 13 bases between. CDR3 residues: CASSQDLVGVQETQYF. CDR3 coding DNA: TGTGCCAGCAGCCAAGATTTGGTGGGTGTACAAGAGACCCAGTACTTC.

The rearrangement uses TRBV6-5 and TRBJ2-5; D might be TRBD1 (5 bases). Trimming pared 5 bases from V and 9 bases from J, leaving 13 bases between. The CDR3 is 12 residues long. CDR1 and CDR2 (germline): MNHEY, SVGAGI. In DNA, the CDR3 is TGTGCCAGCAGTACCTCAGGGAATCCCCAGTACTTC. Translating it yields CASSTSGNPQYF.